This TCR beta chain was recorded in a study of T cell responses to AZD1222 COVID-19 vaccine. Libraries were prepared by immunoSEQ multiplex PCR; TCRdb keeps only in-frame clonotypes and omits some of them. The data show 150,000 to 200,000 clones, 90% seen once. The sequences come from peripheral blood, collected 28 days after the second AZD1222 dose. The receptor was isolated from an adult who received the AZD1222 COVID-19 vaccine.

Here the CDR3 DNA reads TGTGCCAGCAGCCCTCAAGGGGCAGCTTTTATGGGCTACACCTTC. Translating it yields CASSPQGAAFMGYTF. The J gene is TRBJ1-2, the V gene TRBV9, with a weak D call TRBD1 (5 bases). This CDR3 contains 15 residues. V was clipped by 4 bases and J by 8 bases, with 21 bases between them. Per the germline V gene, CDR1 is SGDLS and CDR2 is YYNGEE.